These 13 T cell receptor beta chains were sequenced from one sample in a study of a mutant IDH1 vaccine in newly diagnosed glioma. Data came from immunoSEQ multiplex PCR; TCRdb stores just in-frame clones and leaves some out. The sample records about 120,000 clones, roughly 77% being singletons. As to time point: week 11, during vaccination. All doses held 300 ug of mutant IDH1 20-mer peptide, with topical imiquimod. Antigens of these TCRs are unknown. The sequencing here drew on PBMCs, taken from a glioma patient whose treatment included an IDH1 peptide vaccine. The receptors here all came from a man in his forties with glioma.

This clone turned up a few times. CDR3 nucleotides: TGTGCCAGTAGTATGGAGGGACTAGCCTACGAGCAGTACTTC. Translated: CASSMEGLAYEQYF. The rearrangement joins TRBV19 to TRBJ2-7; 8 bases are a match to TRBD2. Trimming at V came to 3 bases and at J to 2 bases, leaving 3 bases not matched to a gene. This CDR3 is 14 amino acids long. Germline V gene sequence: CDR1 LNHDA, CDR2 SQIVND (reference sequence).

This clone has only a few counts. This CDR3 is CASRVGTFQETQYF. CDR3 bases: TGTGCCAGCAGGGTGGGGACCTTCCAAGAGACCCAGTACTTC. V and J are TRBV2 and TRBJ2-5, with D perhaps given as TRBD1 or TRBD2 (5 bases each). The germline gives CDR1 SNHLY, CDR2 FYNNEI. The CDR3 consists of 14 residues. V gave up 6 bases and J gave up 1 base, with 12 bases separating them.

In its sample, this clone was seen a few times. The chain carries TRBV19 and TRBJ1-1; the D is unclear. From germline, CDR1 is LNHDA and CDR2 SQIVND (reference sequence). Trimming took 7 bases from V and 4 from J, leaving 13 bases between them. This CDR3 has 13 residues. This chain's CDR3 is CASKGSRLTEAFF. The CDR3 DNA reads TGTGCCAGTAAAGGGTCGAGGCTCACTGAAGCTTTCTTT.

The genes are TRBV7-8 and TRBJ2-4, with D possibly being TRBD2 (5 bases). CDR3 length: 17 residues. Germline CDR1 is SGHVS and CDR2 is FQNEAQ. V was clipped by 0 bases and J by 0 bases, with 12 bases between them. The CDR3 DNA reads TGTGCCAGCAGCTTAGCCCCCCGGGGTACAGCCAAAAACATTCAGTACTTC. This sequence encodes CASSLAPRGTAKNIQYF.

The V and J genes are TRBV25-1 and TRBJ2-5; tentatively, D is TRBD1 or TRBD2 (5 bases each). Trimming took 0 bases from V and 2 from J, leaving 10 bases between them. Germline loops: CDR1 MGHDK, CDR2 SYGVNS. This CDR3 is built from 15 residues. CDR3 amino acids: CASSEYRGRQETQYF. CDR3 DNA sequence: TGTGCCAGCAGTGAATATAGGGGACGGCAAGAGACCCAGTACTTC.

V is TRBV27 and J is TRBJ2-3; possible D gene TRBD1, 5 bases. This CDR3 contains 19 residues. Trimming removed 5 bases from V and 3 bases from J, with 27 bases in between. Germline V gene lookup returns CDR1 MNHEY and CDR2 SMNVEV (reference sequence). The chain's CDR3 is CASSVYRGLQQGSTDTQYF. CDR3 coding DNA: TGTGCCAGCAGTGTCTACCGTGGTTTGCAGCAGGGTTCGACAGATACGCAGTATTTT.

V gene TRBV4-3 combines with J gene TRBJ2-7, with TRBD2 matching over 10 bases. Germline assignment: CDR1 LGHNA and CDR2 YSLEER. Losses at the gene ends were 0 bases for V and 0 bases for J; bases not matched to a gene: 8. This CDR3 comprises 18 residues. Here the CDR3 DNA reads TGCGCCAGCAGCCAAGATCGGGGGCTAGCGGGAGTCTCCTACGAGCAGTACTTC. This translates into CASSQDRGLAGVSYEQYF.

The rearrangement links TRBV5-6 to TRBJ2-1, with 13 bases aligning to TRBD2. V gave up 4 bases and J gave up 7 bases; unmatched junction bases: 8. From germline, CDR1 is SGHDT and CDR2 YYEEEE. The CDR3 is 16 residues long. The CDR3 loop reads CASSPGLAGRGNEQFF. The CDR3 nucleotides read TGTGCCAGCAGCCCGGGACTAGCGGGACGAGGGAATGAGCAGTTCTTC.

The chain joins TRBV30 to TRBJ2-7; 11 bases map to TRBD2. Germline-derived CDR1 and CDR2 are GTSNPN and SVGIG (reference sequence). The V gene end was trimmed by 2 bases and the J gene end by 4 bases; junction bases not matched to a gene: 13. The CDR3 length is 17 residues. CDR3 bases: TGTGCCTGGAGTCCCTCTCGGACTAGCGGGCCGCGTTACGAGCAGTACTTC. It codes for CAWSPSRTSGPRYEQYF.

The chain employs TRBV7-9 and TRBJ1-1; D gene uncertain. The V and J ends lost 5 bases and 0 bases respectively, with 13 bases between them. Germline V gives CDR1 SEHNR, CDR2 FQNEAQ (reference sequence). The CDR3 is 15 amino acids. This CDR3 reads CASSPYRTVNTEAFF. The CDR3 DNA sequence: TGTGCCAGCAGCCCGTACCGGACGGTGAACACTGAAGCTTTCTTT.

This chain links TRBV7-8 with TRBJ2-7; D is uncertain. CDR1 and CDR2 (germline): SGHVS, FQNEAQ. The CDR3 is made up of 15 amino acids. Trimming took 4 bases from V and 3 from J, leaving 16 bases between them. The CDR3 DNA reads TGTGCCAGCAGCTCTCGCAGGATCACCTACTACGAGCAGTACTTC. This codes for CASSSRRITYYEQYF.

The chain carries TRBV11-2 and TRBJ2-3, with 14 bases aligning to TRBD2. CDR1 and CDR2 from the germline V gene are SGHAT and FQNNGV. The V gene end was trimmed by 5 bases and the J gene end by 5 bases; junction bases not matched to a gene: 9. CDR3 length: 17 residues. CDR3 region: CASSATSGGAQGDTQYF. The CDR3 DNA is TGTGCCAGCAGCGCGACTAGCGGGGGGGCCCAGGGAGATACGCAGTATTTT.

The chain links TRBV7-9 to TRBJ1-1; no firm D call. The germline V gene encodes CDR1 SEHNR and CDR2 FQNEAQ (reference sequence). Between the trimmed V and J ends, which lost 4 bases and 1 base, there was a span of 7 bases. This CDR3 region has 13 residues. CDR3 in DNA: TGTGCCAGCAGCTCCTACACGAACACTGAAGCTTTCTTT. This gives the protein CASSSYTNTEAFF.